This TCR beta chain was profiled in a study of identical twins. Study results and caveats: In cord blood, abundant beta clonotypes had fewer insertions; memory showed no trend. Twin pairs had excess sharing that was weaker in beta out-of-frame sequences.

This clonotype appeared a few times. Its antigen is undetermined. A much larger clone differs by one base, so this may be a read error. The authors used template switching to add a universal primer site and gave cDNA unique molecular identifiers. TCRdb passed the 5' RACE reads through MiXCR, listing each CDR3 protein once. The table lists 230,000 or so distinct CDR3 sequences, about 8% of them singletons, with roughly 3% in the top ten. These data were also filed under a second study, of yellow fever vaccine responses in identical twins. That investigation notes: The T cell response to vaccination in identical twins was reportedly partly convergent and partly personalized.

Sample: CD8+ T cells sorted from blood. The TCR comes from a young woman in good health.

CDR3 coding DNA: TGCTGTGCTAGAGATATGAACTTGGGACTAGATACAGATACGCAGTATTTT. The encoded protein is CCARDMNLGLDTDTQYF. The chain recombines TRBV20-1 with TRBJ2-3; 8 nucleotides align to TRBD2. Germline CDR1 and CDR2: DFQATT and SNEGSKA (reference sequence). This CDR3 contains 17 residues.